A single TCR beta chain is shown here with its context. The table came from immunoSEQ multiplex PCR; TCRdb's copy has only in-frame clones and leaves some out. Of 250,000 or so clones listed, 60% to 75% are singletons. The data originate from a study of cytotoxic CD8 clonotypes in ibrutinib-treated CLL. Germline V gene data show CDR1 as MGHRA and CDR2 as YSYEKL. Trimming left V 3 bases short and J 1 base short, with 13 bases between. The CDR3 extends over 16 amino acids. The chain links TRBV4-1 to TRBJ1-5; no clear D gene. The sample here was PBMCs, taken after 24 months of ibrutinib treatment. The clonotype originates from a human donor with chronic lymphocytic leukemia. The CDR3 protein is CASSHGPLGSNQPQHF. CDR3 DNA sequence: TGCGCCAGCAGCCATGGGCCTTTGGGGAGCAATCAGCCCCAGCATTTT.